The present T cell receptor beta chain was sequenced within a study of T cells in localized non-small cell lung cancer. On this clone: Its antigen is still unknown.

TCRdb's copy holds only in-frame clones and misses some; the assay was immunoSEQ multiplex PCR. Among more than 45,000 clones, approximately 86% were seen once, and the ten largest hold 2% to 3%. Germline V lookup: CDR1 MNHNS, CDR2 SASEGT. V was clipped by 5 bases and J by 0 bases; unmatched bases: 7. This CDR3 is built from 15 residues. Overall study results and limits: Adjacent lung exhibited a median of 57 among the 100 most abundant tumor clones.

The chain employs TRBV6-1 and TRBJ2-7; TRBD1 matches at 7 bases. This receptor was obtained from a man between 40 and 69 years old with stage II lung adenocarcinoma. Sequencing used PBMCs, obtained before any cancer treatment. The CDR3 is CASSLSGDSSYEQYF. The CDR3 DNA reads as TGTGCCAGCAGTCTGAGTGGGGACAGCTCCTACGAGCAGTACTTC.